The T cell receptor beta chain described here comes from a study of cytomegalovirus exposure and HLA in healthy donors. This CDR3 has 13 amino acids. The germline V gene has CDR1 ENHRY and CDR2 SYGVKD. Trimming cost V 3 bases and J 7 bases, with 7 bases left between them. Clones were read by immunoSEQ multiplex PCR, and TCRdb kept only the in-frame ones, dropping some. The sample holds about 100,000 clones, less than 95% seen once. Sequenced material: PBMCs. The chain has TRBV10-3 and TRBJ1-6; D gene uncertain. The receptor was isolated from a woman aged 18-29 years in good health and CMV-seronegative. CDR3 DNA sequence: TGTGCCATCAGTGATCTCTCCAATTCACCCCTCCACTTT. Its protein is CAISDLSNSPLHF.